What follows are 32 T cell receptor beta chains derived from one specimen sequenced in a study of T cell repertoires in cytomegalovirus infection. Their target antigens are unknown. TCRdb analysed the reads with MiXCR anew, one entry per CDR3 protein. Of around 800,000 distinct CDR3 sequences in the sample, around a third were seen once. The sequencing used cultured CD8+ T cells from PBMCs, collected from culture after CMV antigen stimulation. Source of these receptors: a human donor in good health (CMV status not recorded). Some clones in this sample may be carry-over from other donors' samples.

The chain is built from TRBV5-6 and TRBJ2-1, with 8 bases aligning to TRBD1. CDR1 and CDR2 (germline): SGHDT, YYEEEE. With V trimmed by 3 bases and J by 6 bases, 8 bases remained unmatched. The CDR3 is made up of 15 amino acids. The CDR3 protein is CASSSGQGGFNEQFF. The CDR3 DNA reads as TGTGCCAGCAGCTCAGGACAGGGCGGTTTCAATGAGCAGTTCTTC. The whole variable domain, filled in from reference TRBV5-6 and TRBJ2-1, reads DAGVTQSPTHLIKTRGQQVTLRCSPKSGHDTVSWYQQALGQGPQFIFQYYEEEERQRGNFPDRFSGHQFPNYSSELNVNALLLGDSALYLCASSSGQGGFNEQFFGPGTRLTVL.

The chain recombines TRBV5-6 with TRBJ2-4, with 7 bases fitting TRBD2. After removal of 8 bases from V and 6 bases from J, the junction contained 20 bases not matched to a gene. The CDR3 has 17 amino acids. The germline V gene encodes CDR1 SGHDT and CDR2 YYEEEE. The CDR3 region is CASSNPTGGLVGNIQYF. The CDR3 nucleotides are TGTGCCAGTTCGAACCCGACCGGGGGGTTGGTGGGAAACATTCAGTACTTC.

The rearrangement links TRBV14 to TRBJ2-7; no firm D call. Deletions cut 1 base from V and 6 bases from J, with 10 bases between. CDR1 is SGHDN and CDR2 is FVKESK in the germline V gene. This CDR3 contains 13 residues. The CDR3 loop is CASSQGRVGEQYV. The CDR3 DNA reads as TGTGCCAGCAGCCAAGGAAGGGTAGGCGAGCAGTACGTC.

The J gene is TRBJ2-3, the V gene TRBV19, with a possible D match to TRBD1 (5 bases). CDR1 and CDR2 (germline): LNHDA, SQIVND (reference sequence). The CDR3 totals 15 residues. Trimming removed 5 bases from V and 2 bases from J, with 14 bases in between. The CDR3 protein is CASSLQVPFTDTQYF. The CDR3 DNA reads as TGTGCCAGTAGTCTACAGGTTCCCTTCACAGATACGCAGTATTTT.

In its sample, this clonotype was seen a few times. V is TRBV7-9 and J is TRBJ1-1; 7 bases are shared with TRBD1. The CDR3 length is 16 residues. The V segment lost 2 bases and the J segment 1 base; nucleotides outside the gene matches: 7. Germline V gene data show CDR1 as SEHNR and CDR2 as FQNEAQ (reference sequence). The CDR3 protein is CASSLPPGQRNTEAFF. CDR3 DNA sequence: TGTGCCAGCAGCTTACCCCCGGGACAGAGGAACACTGAAGCTTTCTTT.

This clonotype was counted a few times. The V call is TRBV7-6, the J call TRBJ2-2; a weak D match, TRBD1 (5 bases). This CDR3 spans 17 amino acids. V lost 2 bases and J lost 0, with 13 bases in between. CDR1 and CDR2 from the germline V gene are SGHVS and FNYEAQ. This CDR3 reads CASSLRGTTPNTGELFF. The CDR3 DNA follows: TGTGCCAGCAGCTTAAGGGGCACGACACCGAACACCGGGGAGCTGTTTTTT.

The chain combines TRBV5-8 with TRBJ1-5; maybe TRBD1 (5 bases). V was cut by 0 bases and J by 0 bases, with 10 bases left in between. The CDR3 length is 16 residues. The V gene's germline CDR1 is SGHTS and CDR2 YDEGEE. The CDR3 region has the DNA TGTGCCAGCAGCTTGGCCGGGGGTTATAGCAATCAGCCCCAGCATTTT. It encodes CASSLAGGYSNQPQHF.

The V gene is TRBV9, the J gene TRBJ1-2; D is perhaps TRBD1 (5 bases). Trimming took off 2 bases at V and 8 bases at J, with 16 bases between the two ends. This CDR3 has 14 residues. Germline CDR1 is SGDLS and CDR2 is YYNGEE. The CDR3 protein is CASSVGIRVEGYTF. CDR3 bases: TGTGCCAGCAGCGTTGGCATCAGGGTTGAGGGCTACACCTTC.

This sequence joins TRBV28 and TRBJ1-2; D ambiguous. The V end lost 2 bases, the J end lost 5 bases, and 9 bases lay between the germline ends. Germline V gene sequence: CDR1 MDHEN, CDR2 SYDVKM. CDR3 length equals 13 residues. The CDR3 protein is CASSLTTEYGYTF. CDR3 nucleotide sequence: TGTGCCAGCAGTTTAACAACTGAGTATGGCTACACCTTC.

J is TRBJ2-7 and V is TRBV6-6; D may be TRBD1 (5 bases). V lost 6 bases and J 7 bases, leaving 19 bases between the germline ends. The CDR3 is 14 amino acids. Looked up from germline, CDR1 is MNHNY and CDR2 is SVGAGI (reference sequence). The CDR3 is CASRSGRVLEEQYF. The CDR3 bases are TGTGCCAGCAGGTCTGGCAGGGTGCTGGAGGAGCAGTACTTC.

This clonotype showed up just a few times. This chain links TRBV4-2 with TRBJ2-3; the D gene is possibly TRBD2 (5 bases). CDR3 size: 16 residues. Trimming stripped 1 base from V and 2 bases from J, with 13 bases between. Looked up from germline, CDR1 is LGHNA and CDR2 is YNFKEQ. CDR3 protein: CASSQVERTYTDTQYF. The CDR3 DNA reads TGTGCCAGCAGCCAAGTGGAGCGGACCTACACAGATACGCAGTATTTT.

This clonotype was detected only a few times. The chain carries TRBV19 and TRBJ1-1, with D hard to call. The CDR3 is made up of 14 amino acids. Germline loops: CDR1 LNHDA, CDR2 SQIVND (reference sequence). Trimming removed 8 bases at V and 1 base at J, with 14 bases between. The CDR3 DNA is TGTGCCAGTCGAAACACACGAAGGAACACTGAAGCTTTCTTT. Translating gives CASRNTRRNTEAFF.

Note on this clonotype: It may be a read error: a sequence one base away is much more abundant. J is TRBJ2-7 and V is TRBV7-9; TRBD2 is a possible D gene (5 bases). V lost 1 base and J lost 3, with 10 bases in between. The CDR3 length is 14 residues. Germline V gives CDR1 SEHNR, CDR2 FQNEAQ (reference sequence). The CDR3 region is CASSLGYGNYEQYF. CDR3 in DNA: TGTGCCAGCAGCTTAGGGTACGGGAACTACGAGCAGTACTTC.

This clonotype occurred a few times. This chain uses TRBV6-1 with TRBJ1-1; D remains unclear. This CDR3 region has 15 residues. Looked up from germline, CDR1 is MNHNS and CDR2 is SASEGT. With 5 bases removed from V and 8 bases from J, the gap between germline ends came to 21 bases. DNA of the CDR3: TGTGCCAGCAGTCCGAACCCCGGGTCCTGGAACGAAGCTTTCTTT. This codes for CASSPNPGSWNEAFF.

This chain joins TRBV27 and TRBJ1-2, with 8 bases aligning to TRBD1. V shed 0 bases, J shed 5 bases, and the junction held 11 bases outside the gene matches. CDR1 and CDR2 from the germline V gene are MNHEY and SMNVEV (reference sequence). The CDR3 has 17 residues. The CDR3 bases are TGTGCCAGCAGTTTATCTCCTGGACAGGGAAGAGGGTATGGCTACACCTTC. Its protein product is CASSLSPGQGRGYGYTF.

This clonotype was picked up many times. The chain recombines TRBV2 with TRBJ2-2; 9 nucleotides align to TRBD1. J was trimmed by 3 bases and V by 4 bases; bases with no gene match: 3. This CDR3 is 15 amino acids long. Germline V gene sequence: CDR1 SNHLY, CDR2 FYNNEI. The CDR3 protein is CASSGGTGHTGELFF. The CDR3 bases are TGTGCCAGCAGTGGGGGGACAGGGCACACCGGGGAGCTGTTTTTT.

The table lists this clonotype with a few counts. CDR3 sequence: CASSIGGHSNTGELFF. The CDR3 coding sequence is TGTGCCAGTAGTATTGGCGGCCACTCGAACACCGGGGAGCTGTTTTTT. The V gene is TRBV19, the J gene TRBJ2-2; D remains ambiguous. Trimming shortened V by 3 bases and J by 0 bases, and 11 bases separated the two germline ends. The germline V gene has CDR1 LNHDA and CDR2 SQIVND (reference sequence). The CDR3 loop spans 16 amino acids.

This clonotype came up many times. The gene calls are TRBV7-8 and TRBJ1-5; D is unclear. With 1 base removed from V and 7 bases from J, the gap between germline ends came to 5 bases. The germline V gene encodes CDR1 SGHVS and CDR2 FQNEAQ. CDR3 length equals 12 residues. The CDR3 protein is CASSLGKQPQHF. The CDR3 DNA reads as TGTGCCAGCAGCTTAGGGAAACAGCCCCAGCATTTT. The variable domain in full, completed from reference TRBV7-8 and TRBJ1-5, reads GAGVSQSPRYKVAKRGQDVALRCDPISGHVSLFWYQQALGQGPEFLTYFQNEAQLDKSGLPSDRFFAERPEGSVSTLKIQRTQQEDSAVYLCASSLGKQPQHFGDGTRLSIL.

This clonotype has just a few counts. It is unclear where the CDR3 begins or ends on the DNA, so no DNA is shown, and the CDR3 is as TCRdb lists it. The J gene is TRBJ1-6, the V gene TRBV6-6. The germline V gene has CDR1 MNHNY and CDR2 SVGAGI (reference sequence). The CDR3 is 16 residues long, counting both termini. The CDR3 loop reads CASSSSTLSYNSPLHF.

The chain is built from TRBV10-3 and TRBJ2-7, with 11 bases matching TRBD1. The CDR3 is 12 amino acids. The germline V gene has CDR1 ENHRY and CDR2 SYGVKD. The V segment lost 8 bases and the J segment 5 bases; nucleotides outside the gene matches: 2. Here the CDR3 DNA reads TGTGCCATCGGACAGGGGGCGGACGAGCAGTACGTC. The encoded protein is CAIGQGADEQYV.

The rearrangement links TRBV4-1 to TRBJ1-2; a weak D match, TRBD1 (5 bases). CDR1 MGHRA and CDR2 YSYEKL come from the germline V gene. This CDR3 is 16 amino acids long. The V end lost 0 bases, the J end lost 7 bases, and 18 bases lay between the germline ends. CDR3 region: CASSQDPVGGKSGYTF. The CDR3 nucleotides read TGCGCCAGCAGCCAAGACCCCGTTGGGGGAAAGAGTGGCTACACCTTC.

The chain joins TRBV6-1 to TRBJ2-7; TRBD2 is a possible D gene (6 bases). Germline CDR1 and CDR2: MNHNS and SASEGT. V was pared by 8 bases and J by 2 bases, with 10 bases between. This CDR3 is built from 12 residues. CDR3 sequence (DNA): TGTGCCAGCGGGACTGCGACCTACGAGCAGTACTTC. It specifies CASGTATYEQYF.

This clonotype was seen only a few times. The V call is TRBV7-6, the J call TRBJ2-1; no firm D call. The V and J ends lost 6 bases and 2 bases respectively, with 8 bases between them. The CDR3 is 13 residues long. Germline-derived CDR1 and CDR2 are SGHVS and FNYEAQ. CDR3 loop: CASREFPYNEQFF. The CDR3 DNA sequence: TGTGCCAGCAGGGAGTTCCCCTACAATGAGCAGTTCTTC.

This clonotype has at least ten counts. This sequence joins TRBV7-2 and TRBJ2-3; a possible D gene is TRBD1 (5 bases). CDR3 length: 14 amino acids. Germline assignment: CDR1 SGHTA and CDR2 FQGNSA. Trimming cost V 4 bases and J 4 bases, with 12 bases left between them. CDR3 in amino acids: CASSSQGIADTQYF. The CDR3 bases are TGTGCCAGCAGCTCGCAGGGTATCGCAGATACGCAGTATTTT.

There are a few counts of this clonotype. V and J are TRBV10-3 and TRBJ2-2; 10 bases line up with TRBD2. Germline CDR1 reads ENHRY; CDR2 reads SYGVKD. The CDR3 runs to 16 residues. With V trimmed by 3 bases and J by 3 bases, 4 bases remained unmatched. CDR3 residues: CAISEVAGGYTGELFF. DNA for the CDR3: TGTGCCATCAGTGAAGTAGCGGGGGGATACACCGGGGAGCTGTTTTTT.

This clonotype occurred many times. This rearrangement joins TRBV10-1 to TRBJ1-1, with a tentative D call TRBD1 (5 bases). The CDR3 covers 15 residues. V lost 7 bases and J lost 1, with 16 bases in between. Germline V gives CDR1 WNHNN, CDR2 SYGVQD (reference sequence). The CDR3 sequence: CASTKIGHRNTEAFF. The CDR3 DNA reads as TGCGCCAGCACAAAGATAGGACATCGGAACACTGAAGCTTTCTTT.

Only one count was recorded for this clonotype. One base away lies a much larger clone, so this may be a sequencing read error. V and J are TRBV5-6 and TRBJ2-1; 8 nucleotides agree with TRBD1. The CDR3 spans 16 residues. Germline V gene data show CDR1 as SGHDT and CDR2 as YYEEEE. This CDR3 is CVSSLLDRGPYNEQFF. CDR3 in DNA: TGTGTCAGCAGCTTACTTGACAGGGGACCCTACAATGAGCAGTTCTTC.

The chain employs TRBV4-3 and TRBJ1-4; 7 nucleotides match TRBD1. The CDR3 consists of 15 residues. With 6 bases clipped from V and 0 bases from J, the junction kept 4 bases outside the gene matches. Germline lookup yields CDR1 LGHNA and CDR2 YSLEER. The CDR3 region has the DNA TGCGCCAGCAGAAGGGACAGCGCAACTAATGAAAAACTGTTTTTT. Its translation is CASRRDSATNEKLFF.

V and J are TRBV9 and TRBJ2-3; 9 bases are a match to TRBD2. Germline V gene data show CDR1 as SGDLS and CDR2 as YYNGEE. CDR3 length equals 16 residues. The V segment lost 1 base and the J segment 1 base; nucleotides outside the gene matches: 4. The CDR3, as DNA: TGTGCCAGCAGCGTAAAGGCGGGAGGGGGCACAGATACGCAGTATTTT. It codes for CASSVKAGGGTDTQYF.

This clonotype was counted between two and nine times. The rearrangement links TRBV10-2 to TRBJ1-5; TRBD1 aligns across 9 bases. Trimming took 5 bases from V and 7 from J; bases not matched to a gene: 6. This CDR3 comprises 14 residues. From germline, CDR1 is WSHSY and CDR2 SAAADI. The CDR3 region has the DNA TGCGCCAGCAGTACGGACAGGGGAGGGCAGCCCCAGCATTTT. Protein sequence: CASSTDRGGQPQHF.

This clonotype was counted only a few times. The rearrangement links TRBV5-1 to TRBJ1-4; TRBD1 matches at 7 bases. Trimming removed 0 bases from V and 0 bases from J; junction bases left unmatched: 2. Germline V lookup: CDR1 SGHRS, CDR2 YFSETQ. The CDR3 is 16 residues long. CDR3 coding DNA: TGCGCCAGCAGCTTGGTGGGACAGACAACTAATGAAAAACTGTTTTTT. Translating gives CASSLVGQTTNEKLFF.

V gene TRBV7-4 combines with J gene TRBJ2-2; a weak D match, TRBD2 (6 bases). Trimming stripped 11 bases from V and 4 bases from J, with 17 bases between. Germline CDR1 and CDR2: SGHVT and SQSDAQ. The CDR3 has 14 residues. The CDR3 reads CAWVGSRSTGELFF. In DNA, the CDR3 is TGTGCCTGGGTCGGGAGCCGGAGCACCGGGGAGCTGTTTTTT.